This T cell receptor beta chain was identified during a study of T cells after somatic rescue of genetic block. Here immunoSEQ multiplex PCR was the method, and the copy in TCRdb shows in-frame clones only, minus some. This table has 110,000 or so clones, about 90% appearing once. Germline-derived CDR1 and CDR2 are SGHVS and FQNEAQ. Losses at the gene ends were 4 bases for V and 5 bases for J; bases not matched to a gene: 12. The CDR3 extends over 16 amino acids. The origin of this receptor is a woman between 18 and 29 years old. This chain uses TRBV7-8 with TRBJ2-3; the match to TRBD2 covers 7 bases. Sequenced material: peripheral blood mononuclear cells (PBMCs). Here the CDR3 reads CASSSRAPGRGDTQYF. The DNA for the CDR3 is TGTGCCAGCAGCTCCCGGGCCCCTGGGAGGGGAGATACGCAGTATTTT.